This entry is about one T cell receptor beta chain. The data derive from a study of blood T cell repertoires in COVID-19. Study information: The United States, Italy and Spain provided the acute and convalescent COVID-19 samples. The analysed material was cDNA or gDNA that came from T cells, B-cell-depleted T cells, or PBMCs.

Germline V gives CDR1 SGHDT, CDR2 YYEEEE. J gave up 6 bases and V 0 bases, and 9 bases lay outside the gene matches. This CDR3 is built from 17 residues. Per the original data handling: Quantification of nucleated cells was approximated via reference gene primer amplification. The protocol was immunoSEQ multiplex PCR, while the TCRdb copy is restricted to in-frame clones and leaves out a portion. The V and J calls and clone size are taken from that table; D and trimming were inferred from the DNA. The repertoire holds some 60,000 clones, with roughly 85% as singletons. The TCR was taken from a human donor in a cohort sampled during active COVID-19. The rearrangement joins TRBV5-6 to TRBJ2-1, with TRBD2 matching over 10 bases. Material for sequencing was peripheral blood. The CDR3 here is CASSLASAGGPFNEQFF. In DNA form, the CDR3 reads TGTGCCAGCAGCTTGGCTTCAGCGGGGGGGCCGTTCAATGAGCAGTTCTTC.